This record looks at one TCR beta chain sequence and its context. Antigen: not known. These data come from a study of graft-versus-host responses after intestinal transplantation. For the study at large: Transplant types were multivisceral, liver-intestinal, or isolated intestinal. Tacrolimus plus steroids were given to all recipients for two to three years, preceded by anti-thymocyte globulin induction. General study points: The study found high graft-versus-host to host-versus-graft clonal ratios in allografts of patients with graft-donor T cell macrochimerism. Recipient bone marrow held GvH clones, some seen earlier in ileum or blood.

The germline V gene encodes CDR1 SGHAT and CDR2 FQNNGV. There are 14 residues in the CDR3. Trimming cost V 1 base and J 3 bases, with 9 bases left between them. TCRdb's copy holds only in-frame clones and misses some; the assay was immunoSEQ multiplex PCR. The repertoire holds approximately 85,000 clones, with approximately 92% as singletons. The V gene is TRBV11-2, the J gene TRBJ1-1, with D hard to call. Sequences were derived from unstimulated CD8+ T cells sorted from spleen or lymph node cells, sampled before transplant. This clonotype originated in a human donor who was the organ donor for an intestinal transplant. The CDR3 DNA is TGTGCCAGCAGCTTAGGGGAGTGGTACACTGAAGCTTTCTTT. Its protein is CASSLGEWYTEAFF. The entire variable domain, with the rest obtained from reference TRBV11-2 and TRBJ1-1, is as follows: EAGVAQSPRYKIIEKRQSVAFWCNPISGHATLYWYQQILGQGPKLLIQFQNNGVVDDSQLPKDRFSAERLKGVDSTLKIQPAKLEDSAVYLCASSLGEWYTEAFFGQGTRLTVV.